This T cell receptor beta chain comes out of a study of human CD8 memory T cell subsets. Notes on the study in general: Unlike effector memory cells, stem-like memory and precursor exhausted T cells displayed similarly high diversity.

Production of TCR beta libraries used UMI-labeled 5' RACE as the method. Authors' analysis steps: Per TCR beta library, functional CDR3 beta clonotypes numbered about 2,700 to 18,000. With the 5' RACE reads reprocessed, TCRdb shows one record per CDR3 protein and no DNA. The V and J calls and clone size are TCRdb's, not the authors'. This sample's table has about 6,700 distinct CDR3 sequences. Germline values: CDR1 SEHNR, CDR2 FQNEAQ (reference sequence). The CDR3 totals 14 residues. The authors enriched total CD8+ T cells by negative magnetic separation. In each subset, RNA was taken from duplicate vials, each of roughly 150,000 sorted CD8+ T cells. Measured by frequency, this clonotype is medium-sized. Its antigen remains unknown.

The sequence was obtained from a human donor in good health. The genes are TRBV7-9 and TRBJ2-2. Sequencing was performed on CD8+ T cells from PBMCs. CDR3 sequence: CASSLTTNTGELFF.